This T cell receptor beta chain is drawn from a study of PD-L1 blockade in urothelial cancer. Study summary: The analyses of blood took place 3 weeks (second dose) and 6 weeks after treatment start. Blood-derived samples held a median about 130,000 T cells.

Assay: immunoSEQ multiplex PCR; the TCRdb copy retains only in-frame clones and omits some. The sample records 100,000 or so clones, about 90% being singletons. In its sample, this clone was seen once. Locally advanced or metastatic urothelial carcinoma affected the patients. Germline CDR1 reads SGDLS; CDR2 reads YYNGEE. Between the trimmed V and J ends, which lost 3 bases and 11 bases, there was a span of 14 bases. The CDR3 length is 13 residues. The V call is TRBV9, the J call TRBJ2-2; tentative D call: TRBD2 (6 bases). Material: PBMCs, obtained around atezolizumab (anti-PD-L1) treatment. The clonotype comes from a woman aged 80 or older with urothelial cancer. DNA of the CDR3: TGTGCCAGCAGCGGAGAGGGCGGGATCGAGCTGTTTTTT. This sequence encodes CASSGEGGIELFF.